This paragraph reports one T cell receptor beta chain. Its antigen is not identified. The data were obtained in a study of cytomegalovirus exposure and HLA in healthy donors. PCR involved 60 Vbeta and 13 Jbeta primers. Data came from immunoSEQ multiplex PCR; TCRdb stores just in-frame clones and leaves some out. The profile shows about 250,000 clones, 75% to 90% of them singletons. The CDR3 contains 16 residues. Germline V gene lookup returns CDR1 GTSNPN and CDR2 SVGIG (reference sequence). The ends were cut back, 2 bases at V and 1 base at J, with 17 bases in the middle. The donors were healthy bone marrow donors. Study-level results: Only CMV serostatus was available as immune exposure information. Another analysis was done later, and it associated fewer than 20,000 TCR beta sequences with HLA alleles at 0.05 false discovery rate. Previous analysis showed most TCR beta V segments were productive about 87% or about 30% of the time.

The chain couples TRBV30 to TRBJ1-1, with a weak D call TRBD1 (6 bases). The clonotype originates from a girl under 10 years old in good health and CMV-seronegative. Sequenced sample: PBMCs. CDR3 sequence: CAWSHPYTGTNTEAFF. The CDR3 DNA is TGTGCCTGGAGTCATCCGTATACAGGGACGAACACTGAAGCTTTCTTT. Together with reference TRBV30 and TRBJ1-1, the CDR3 gives the full variable domain: SQTIHQWPATLVQPVGSPLSLECTVEGTSNPNLYWYRQAAGRGLQLLFYSVGIGQISSEVPQNLSASRPQDRQFILSSKKLLLSDSGFYLCAWSHPYTGTNTEAFFGQGTRLTVV.